Below are 23 T cell receptor beta chains sequenced from a single sample in a study of T cells in Graves' hyperthyroidism and ophthalmopathy. From RNA transcripts, TCR beta CDR3 regions were amplified. TCR CDR3 regions were first amplified by RT-PCR with HTBI primers. TCRdb used MiXCR to reprocess the multiplex PCR reads, holding one entry per CDR3 protein. This table holds around 440,000 distinct CDR3 sequences, 15% to 18% found once. Sequenced input: blood. The receptors were gathered from a woman aged 18-35 years with Graves' hyperthyroidism.

Many counts were recorded for this clonotype. The chain couples TRBV7-8 to TRBJ2-6; D not resolved. Trimming took off 3 bases at V and 2 bases at J, with 11 bases between the two ends. Germline V gene data show CDR1 as SGHVS and CDR2 as FQNEAQ. CDR3 length: 16 amino acids. The DNA for the CDR3 is TGTGCCAGCAGCTTCACGGACGTCGCTGGGGCCAACGTCCTGACTTTC. Its translation: CASSFTDVAGANVLTF.

This clonotype was seen more than once but under ten times. The chain links TRBV4-3 to TRBJ1-1, with D unclear. The CDR3 is made up of 13 amino acids. The ends were cut back, 4 bases at V and 3 bases at J, with 9 bases in the middle. Germline CDR1 reads LGHNA; CDR2 reads YSLEER. CDR3 in amino acids: CASSPRAHTEAFF. CDR3 DNA sequence: TGCGCCAGCAGCCCCCGGGCCCACACTGAAGCTTTCTTT.

CDR3 in amino acids: CSARGDRGANEKLFF. CDR3 nucleotide sequence: TGCAGTGCTAGAGGTGACCGGGGAGCTAATGAAAAACTGTTTTTT. V is TRBV20-1 and J is TRBJ1-4; no reliable D call. The CDR3 consists of 15 residues. Germline values: CDR1 DFQATT, CDR2 SNEGSKA (reference sequence). Trimming removed 1 base at V and 3 bases at J, with 12 bases between.

This clonotype was counted many times. V and J are TRBV7-2 and TRBJ2-2; D unclear. Trimming stripped 7 bases from V and 2 bases from J, with 8 bases between. This CDR3 comprises 13 residues. Per the germline V gene, CDR1 is SGHTA and CDR2 is FQGNSA. This chain's CDR3 is CASTDTNTGELFF. CDR3 sequence (DNA): TGTGCCAGCACAGACACTAACACCGGGGAGCTGTTTTTT.

This clonotype was seen at least ten times. The chain recombines TRBV11-2 with TRBJ2-7; D not certain. V dropped 0 bases and J dropped 3 bases, with 9 bases sitting between them. This CDR3 has 14 residues. CDR1 is SGHAT and CDR2 is FQNNGV in the germline V gene. The CDR3 coding sequence is TGTGCCAGCAGCTTAGAGCTAGAACACTACGAGCAGTACTTC. It translates to CASSLELEHYEQYF.

This clonotype was observed a few times. The V gene is TRBV20-1, the J gene TRBJ1-1; D is unclear. The V and J ends lost 7 bases and 3 bases respectively, with 9 bases between them. The CDR3 spans 11 residues. Germline loops: CDR1 DFQATT, CDR2 SNEGSKA (reference sequence). The DNA of the CDR3 is TGCAGTGTAGGCTACCACACTGAAGCTTTCTTT. As protein: CSVGYHTEAFF.

The table lists this clonotype with many counts. J is TRBJ2-3 and V is TRBV5-1; D might be TRBD2 (6 bases). Germline loops: CDR1 SGHRS, CDR2 YFSETQ. V was pared by 3 bases and J by 2 bases, with 16 bases between. The CDR3 covers 16 residues. CDR3 nucleotides: TGCGCCAGCAGCTCCGGGGGTCTTCCTCCCACAGATACGCAGTATTTT. Residues: CASSSGGLPPTDTQYF.

This clonotype was observed many times. The V gene is TRBV2, the J gene TRBJ2-7; no firm D call. Germline V CDR1 and CDR2: SNHLY, FYNNEI. V lost 8 bases to trimming and J lost 11 bases, with 16 bases between them. The CDR3 has 11 residues. CDR3 DNA sequence: TGTGCCAGCGAAGACGAGTCTCAGAAGTACTTC. Translating gives CASEDESQKYF.

This clonotype appeared many times. V is TRBV12-3 or TRBV12-4 and J is TRBJ1-4; D unclear. The CDR3 length is 15 residues. V lost 3 bases and J 8 bases, leaving 16 bases between the germline ends. CDR3 loop: CASSFSYRDAEKLFF. Here the CDR3 DNA reads TGTGCCAGCAGTTTTAGTTACAGAGATGCGGAAAAACTGTTTTTT.

The rearrangement uses TRBV29-1 and TRBJ1-1, with 9 bases that match TRBD1. The CDR3 sequence is 14 residues long. The germline V gene has CDR1 SQVTM and CDR2 ANQGSEA. J was trimmed by 11 bases and V by 7 bases; bases with no gene match: 17. CDR3 DNA sequence: TGCAGCGCTTACCTCACAGGGGGCTCCCCCCGGGCTTTCTTT. As protein: CSAYLTGGSPRAFF.

The sample holds a few counts of this clonotype. Compared with germline, one end of the junction differs, possibly owing to a read error. The genes are TRBV7-2 and TRBJ1-2; perhaps TRBD1 as D (6 bases). Germline V gene sequence: CDR1 SGHTA, CDR2 FQGNSA. The CDR3 has 14 residues. The DNA for the CDR3 is TGTGCCAGCAGCTTAGGGCAGGGGCACTATGACTACACCTTC. Translated, it gives CASSLGQGHYDYTF.

This clonotype was picked up a small number of times. The chain joins TRBV5-1 to TRBJ2-1, with D perhaps matching TRBD1 (6 bases). Trimming removed 4 bases at V and 10 bases at J, with 15 bases between. Germline V gene lookup returns CDR1 SGHRS and CDR2 YFSETQ. This CDR3 region has 13 residues. The CDR3 coding sequence is TGCGCCAGCAGCCCCCGCGGGCAGGGGGAGCAGTTCTTC. This translates into CASSPRGQGEQFF.

This clonotype was detected many times. This chain connects TRBV12-3 or TRBV12-4 to TRBJ1-6, with D possibly being TRBD1 (5 bases). The CDR3 has 15 amino acids. V was trimmed by 3 bases and J by 10 bases, leaving 16 bases between them. Written as DNA, the CDR3 is TGTGCCAGCAGTTTTTCAGGGATCGGCGGCTCACCCCTCCACTTT. Its protein is CASSFSGIGGSPLHF.

This clonotype was seen a handful of times. The V call is TRBV10-3, the J call TRBJ2-1; tentatively, D is TRBD2 (6 bases). The CDR3 totals 14 residues. The V end was cut by 10 bases, the J end by 0 bases, with 13 bases between. Germline CDR1 is ENHRY and CDR2 is SYGVKD. CDR3 region: CATQTRSSYNEQFF. The CDR3 coding sequence is TGTGCCACTCAGACTAGATCCTCCTACAATGAGCAGTTCTTC.

This clonotype was counted many times. The gene calls are TRBV5-1 and TRBJ1-1, with D perhaps TRBD1 (5 bases). This CDR3 region has 17 residues. Germline CDR1 reads SGHRS; CDR2 reads YFSETQ. Trimming cost V 0 bases and J 1 base, with 16 bases left between them. The CDR3 sequence: CASSLGGSGRTNTEAFF. The CDR3 DNA sequence: TGCGCCAGCAGCTTGGGCGGCTCAGGGAGGACGAACACTGAAGCTTTCTTT.

At least ten counts were recorded for this clonotype. The chain employs TRBV14 and TRBJ1-1; 9 bases match TRBD1. This CDR3 is 13 amino acids long. Germline-derived CDR1 and CDR2 are SGHDN and FVKESK. The J segment lost 4 bases and the V segment lost 9 bases, leaving 6 bases of the junction unmatched. Here the CDR3 DNA reads TGTGCCAGTTCCGGGACAGGGCCCACTGAAGCTTTCTTT. It specifies CASSGTGPTEAFF.

This clonotype was seen many times. The gene calls are TRBV2 and TRBJ2-4, with 10 bases identical to TRBD1. With 10 bases clipped from V and 2 bases from J, the junction kept 5 bases outside the gene matches. CDR3 length: 14 residues. The V gene's germline CDR1 is SNHLY and CDR2 FYNNEI. Written as DNA, the CDR3 is TGTGCCAACGGACAGGGGGGAACCAAAAACATTCAGTACTTC. It specifies CANGQGGTKNIQYF.

This clonotype was seen once. This could be a read error, since a much larger clone is one nucleotide away. This sequence joins TRBV7-9 and TRBJ1-2, with D hard to call. The CDR3 extends over 13 amino acids. The V gene's germline CDR1 is SEHNR and CDR2 FQNEAQ (reference sequence). V was clipped by 3 bases and J by 7 bases, with 12 bases between them. The CDR3 nucleotides are TGTGCCAGCAGCTTTTTCTTGGGAGGTGGCTACACCTTC. Translating it yields CASSFFLGGGYTF.

This clonotype was seen at least ten times. The chain combines TRBV18 with TRBJ2-3, with D perhaps matching TRBD2 (7 bases). Germline V gene data show CDR1 as KGHSH and CDR2 as LQKENI. The V end was cut by 3 bases, the J end by 6 bases, with 19 bases between. The CDR3 sequence is 16 residues long. The CDR3 is CASSPGLAATGDTQYF. CDR3 bases: TGTGCCAGCTCACCCGGTCTAGCGGCAACAGGGGATACGCAGTATTTT. Based on the CDR3 plus reference TRBV18 and TRBJ2-3, the full variable domain is NAGVMQNPRHLVRRRGQEARLRCSPMKGHSHVYWYRQLPEEGLKFMVYLQKENIIDESGMPKERFSAEFPKEGPSILRIQQVVRGDSAAYFCASSPGLAATGDTQYFGPGTRLTVL.

At least ten counts were recorded for this clonotype. This chain joins TRBV20-1 and TRBJ2-1; 8 bases match TRBD2. With V trimmed by 6 bases and J by 8 bases, 9 bases remained unmatched. The CDR3 is made up of 13 amino acids. Germline CDR1 is DFQATT and CDR2 is SNEGSKA (reference sequence). The CDR3 region is CSATGTSIHEQFF. DNA of the CDR3: TGCAGTGCAACCGGGACTAGTATCCATGAGCAGTTCTTC.

This clonotype occurred many times. The rearrangement uses TRBV18 and TRBJ2-7; perhaps TRBD1 as D (6 bases). The germline CDR1 and CDR2 sequences are KGHSH and LQKENI. This CDR3 is built from 15 residues. V was pared by 3 bases and J by 2 bases, with 14 bases between. CDR3 sequence: CASSPGFSGAYEQYF. The CDR3 DNA reads TGTGCCAGCTCACCGGGGTTCTCAGGGGCCTACGAGCAGTACTTC.

This chain uses TRBV20-1 with TRBJ2-1; a possible D gene is TRBD2 (6 bases). The CDR3 length is 15 residues. V lost 6 bases and J 0 bases, leaving 15 bases between the germline ends. Looked up from germline, CDR1 is DFQATT and CDR2 is SNEGSKA (reference sequence). The CDR3 loop reads CSATGLVSSYNEQFF. CDR3 bases: TGCAGTGCCACGGGACTGGTGAGCTCCTACAATGAGCAGTTCTTC.

This clonotype was seen many times. The chain carries TRBV6-1 and TRBJ1-1; 7 bases align to TRBD1. There are 17 residues in the CDR3. With V trimmed by 6 bases and J by 5 bases, 18 bases remained unmatched. Germline loops: CDR1 MNHNS, CDR2 SASEGT. The CDR3 coding sequence is TGTGCCAGCAGGACGACAGGGAAAGGACTTAAGGGTACTGAAGCTTTCTTT. Its protein product is CASRTTGKGLKGTEAFF.